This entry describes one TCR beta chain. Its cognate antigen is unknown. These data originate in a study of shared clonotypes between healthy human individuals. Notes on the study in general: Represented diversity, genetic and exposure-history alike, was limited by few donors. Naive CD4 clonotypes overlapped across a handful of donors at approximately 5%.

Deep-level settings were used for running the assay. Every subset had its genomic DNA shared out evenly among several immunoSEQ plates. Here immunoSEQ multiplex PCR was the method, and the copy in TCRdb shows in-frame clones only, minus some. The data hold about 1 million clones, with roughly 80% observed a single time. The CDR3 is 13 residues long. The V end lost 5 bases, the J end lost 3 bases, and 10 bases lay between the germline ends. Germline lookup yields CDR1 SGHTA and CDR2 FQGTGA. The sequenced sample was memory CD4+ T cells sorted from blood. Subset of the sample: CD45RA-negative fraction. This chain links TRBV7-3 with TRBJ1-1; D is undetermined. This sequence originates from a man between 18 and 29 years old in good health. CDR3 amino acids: CASSHTWDTEAFF. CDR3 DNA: TGTGCCAGCAGCCACACATGGGACACTGAAGCTTTCTTT.